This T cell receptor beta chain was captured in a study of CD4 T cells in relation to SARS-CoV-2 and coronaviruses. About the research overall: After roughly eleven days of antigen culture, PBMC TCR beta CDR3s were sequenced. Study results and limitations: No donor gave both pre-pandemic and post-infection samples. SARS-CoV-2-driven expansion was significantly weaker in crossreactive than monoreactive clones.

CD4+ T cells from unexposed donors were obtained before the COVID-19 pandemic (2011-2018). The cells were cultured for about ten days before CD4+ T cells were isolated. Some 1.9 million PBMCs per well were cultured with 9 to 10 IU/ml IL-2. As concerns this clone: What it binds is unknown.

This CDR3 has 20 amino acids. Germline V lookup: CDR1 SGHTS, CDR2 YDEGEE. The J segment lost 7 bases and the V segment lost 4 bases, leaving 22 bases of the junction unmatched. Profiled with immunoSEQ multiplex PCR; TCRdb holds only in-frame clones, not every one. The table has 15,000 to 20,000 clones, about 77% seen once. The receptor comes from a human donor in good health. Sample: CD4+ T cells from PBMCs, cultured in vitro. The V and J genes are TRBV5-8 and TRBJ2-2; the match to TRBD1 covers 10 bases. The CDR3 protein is CASSKKARDRGPAVGGELFF. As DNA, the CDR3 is TGTGCCAGCAGCAAAAAGGCCCGGGACAGGGGCCCCGCGGTTGGCGGGGAGCTGTTTTTT.